The 19 T cell receptor beta chains presented below share a single source sample, sequenced in a study of cytomegalovirus exposure and HLA in healthy donors. The PCR ran on 60 Vbeta and 13 Jbeta primers. Method: immunoSEQ multiplex PCR; TCRdb's copy keeps in-frame clones and lacks some. The sample lists approximately 160,000 clones; around 65% were seen once. Sequenced input: PBMCs. All receptors come from a middle-aged woman in good health and CMV-seropositive.

The genes are TRBV4-1 and TRBJ2-4; D unclear. This CDR3 comprises 14 residues. V lost 0 bases to trimming and J lost 5 bases, with 8 bases between them. Germline CDR1 MGHRA, CDR2 YSYEKL. The CDR3 loop reads CASSQEGQENIQYF. CDR3 sequence (DNA): TGCGCCAGCAGCCAAGAAGGTCAGGAAAACATTCAGTACTTC.

The V gene is TRBV2, the J gene TRBJ2-1; D unresolved. Trimming removed 5 bases at V and 4 bases at J, with 9 bases between. Germline V lookup: CDR1 SNHLY, CDR2 FYNNEI. This CDR3 comprises 13 residues. The DNA of the CDR3 is TGTGCCAGCAGTTCCGACACATACAATGAGCAGTTCTTC. This gives the protein CASSSDTYNEQFF.

This chain joins TRBV5-1 and TRBJ2-5, with D possibly TRBD1 on 5 matching bases. The V gene's germline CDR1 is SGHRS and CDR2 YFSETQ. V was pared by 2 bases and J by 5 bases, with 10 bases between. CDR3 length: 13 residues. CDR3 DNA: TGCGCCAGCAGCTTCCAGGGTCAGGAGACCCAGTACTTC. Residues: CASSFQGQETQYF. Full variable domain (rest looked up from reference TRBV5-1 and TRBJ2-5): KAGVTQTPRYLIKTRGQQVTLSCSPISGHRSVSWYQQTPGQGLQFLFEYFSETQRNKGNFPGRFSGRQFSNSRSEMNVSTLELGDSALYLCASSFQGQETQYFGPGTRLLVL.

With respect to this clone: A junction end diverges from the germline sequence, so it may reflect a read error. The gene calls are TRBV4-1 and TRBJ1-5, with TRBD1 matching 7 bases. CDR3 size: 19 residues. Germline-derived CDR1 and CDR2 are MGHRA and YSYEKL. The CDR3 DNA sequence: TGCGCCAGCAGCCAAGATGTGAGACAGGGCCGTCAGAGCAATCAGCCCCAGAATTTT. This gives the protein CASSQDVRQGRQSNQPQNF.

The chain carries TRBV5-1 and TRBJ2-3; tentative D call: TRBD2 (5 bases). V lost 4 bases, J lost 6 bases, and 18 bases lay in between. Looked up from germline, CDR1 is SGHRS and CDR2 is YFSETQ. This CDR3 has 15 amino acids. The CDR3 here is CASSTSSGTGDTQYF. DNA of the CDR3: TGCGCCAGCAGCACCTCGTCGGGCACGGGGGATACGCAGTATTTT.

This clone was observed a few times. V gene TRBV5-8 combines with J gene TRBJ1-5, with D hard to call. The V end was cut by 3 bases, the J end by 9 bases, with 13 bases between. The germline gives CDR1 SGHTS, CDR2 YDEGEE. The length of the CDR3 is 13 residues. In nucleotides, the CDR3 is TGTGCCAGCAGCTCGGGAGAAAGGAGGCCCCAGCATTTT. It encodes CASSSGERRPQHF.

The chain has TRBV5-1 and TRBJ2-2; 11 bases fit TRBD2. CDR3 size: 15 residues. V was clipped by 3 bases and J by 8 bases; unmatched bases: 6. Per the germline V gene, CDR1 is SGHRS and CDR2 is YFSETQ. The CDR3 nucleotides are TGCGCCAGCAGCTCAGGGACTAGCGGCCAGGGGGAGCTGTTTTTT. It encodes CASSSGTSGQGELFF.

V is TRBV10-3 and J is TRBJ2-1; 12 positions agree with TRBD2. Germline CDR1 is ENHRY and CDR2 is SYGVKD. The junction had 6 bases not matched to a gene; V was cut back by 0 bases and J by 6 bases. This CDR3 has 17 amino acids. CDR3 sequence reads: CAISESTLAGGANEQFF. The CDR3 nucleotides read TGTGCCATCAGTGAGTCCACTCTAGCGGGAGGGGCCAATGAGCAGTTCTTC.

The gene calls are TRBV11-1 and TRBJ2-2; D possibly corresponds to TRBD1 (6 bases). Per germline, CDR1 SGHAT and CDR2 FQDESV (reference sequence). Trimming cost V 5 bases and J 7 bases, with 17 bases left between them. The CDR3 contains 15 residues. The DNA for the CDR3 is TGTGCCAGCAGCCCCCCCGGCCTCAGGGGCGGGGAGCTGTTTTTT. This codes for CASSPPGLRGGELFF.

The chain is built from TRBV15 and TRBJ2-1; 11 nucleotides align to TRBD2. Per germline, CDR1 LNHNV and CDR2 YYDKDF (reference sequence). This CDR3 region has 15 residues. Trimming cost V 3 bases and J 3 bases; bases outside gene matches: 1. The CDR3 coding sequence is TGTGCCACCAGCAGCGGGACTAGCGGCTACAATGAGCAGTTCTTC. It specifies CATSSGTSGYNEQFF. The complete variable domain, with remaining parts taken from reference TRBV15 and TRBJ2-1, reads DAMVIQNPRYQVTQFGKPVTLSCSQTLNHNVMYWYQQKSSQAPKLLFHYYDKDFNNEADTPDNFQSRRPNTSFCFLDIRSPGLGDTAMYLCATSSGTSGYNEQFFGPGTRLTVL.

The J gene is TRBJ1-1, the V gene TRBV5-1; no definite D call. The CDR3 has 11 residues. The germline V gene has CDR1 SGHRS and CDR2 YFSETQ. Trimming pared 7 bases from V and 7 bases from J, leaving 11 bases between. The CDR3 here is CASGDAIEAFF. The CDR3 region has the DNA TGCGCCAGCGGAGACGCCATTGAAGCTTTCTTT.

The chain uses TRBV28 and TRBJ1-2; D possibly corresponds to TRBD1 (6 bases). The CDR3 covers 15 residues. CDR1 and CDR2 from the germline V gene are MDHEN and SYDVKM. V shed 3 bases and J shed 3 bases, with 14 bases lying between them. The CDR3 DNA follows: TGTGCCAGCAGTTTTCCGACAGGAGAAGACTATGGCTACACCTTC. It specifies CASSFPTGEDYGYTF.

The genes are TRBV28 and TRBJ2-3; unclear D gene. Trimming removed 6 bases from V and 1 base from J, with 5 bases in between. Germline V CDR1 and CDR2: MDHEN, SYDVKM. The length of the CDR3 is 12 residues. The CDR3 is CASSSGTDTQYF. CDR3 DNA: TGTGCCAGCAGCTCTGGCACAGATACGCAGTATTTT.

Written as DNA, the CDR3 is TGTGCCAGCAGTGGTTTAGGGAGTGTCGGCACAGATACGCAGTATTTT. It encodes CASSGLGSVGTDTQYF. V is TRBV11-2 and J is TRBJ2-3, with a tentative D call TRBD2 (5 bases). Germline values: CDR1 SGHAT, CDR2 FQNNGV. The CDR3 totals 16 residues. Trimming took off 6 bases at V and 1 base at J, with 17 bases between the two ends.

A single count supports this clone. A junction boundary mismatches the germline segment, possibly from a read error. The chain has TRBV27 and TRBJ1-1; D ambiguous. Germline V gene lookup returns CDR1 MNHEY and CDR2 SMNVEV (reference sequence). CDR3 length: 14 residues. CDR3 loop: CASSLSTGNTEAFF. CDR3 sequence (DNA): TGTGCCAGCAGTCTATCGACGGGGAACACTGAAGCTTTCTTT.

In the case of this clone: The junction differs from germline at one of its ends, possibly a read error. The sample carries other DNA sequences with the same CDR3. This chain joins TRBV4-3 and TRBJ1-2; maybe TRBD1 (6 bases). From germline, CDR1 is LGHNA and CDR2 YSLEER. This CDR3 contains 16 residues. The CDR3 spells CASSQGYVGGGPGYTF. CDR3 nucleotide sequence: TGCGCCAGCAGCCAGGGGTACGTGGGCGGGGGCCCTGGCTACACTTTC.

This chain uses TRBV10-3 with TRBJ1-5; no firm D call. Per germline, CDR1 ENHRY and CDR2 SYGVKD. V lost 0 bases, J lost 2 bases, and 17 bases lay in between. The CDR3 sequence is 18 residues long. The CDR3 loop reads CAISESLRPSRGNQPQHF. The CDR3 bases are TGTGCCATCAGTGAGTCGCTCCGTCCCTCCCGGGGCAATCAGCCCCAGCATTTT.

The V and J genes are TRBV25-1 and TRBJ1-1; D is uncertain. The germline V gene has CDR1 MGHDK and CDR2 SYGVNS. Trimming took off 1 base at V and 2 bases at J, with 8 bases between the two ends. The CDR3 sequence is 14 residues long. The CDR3, as DNA: TGTGCCAGCAGTGAATTCTACAGTAACACTGAAGCTTTCTTT. Its protein product is CASSEFYSNTEAFF.

V gene TRBV11-3 combines with J gene TRBJ2-2, with a possible D match to TRBD2 (5 bases). CDR1 and CDR2 (germline): SGHNT, YENEEA. V was pared by 2 bases and J by 0 bases, with 16 bases between. This CDR3 has 18 amino acids. CDR3 in amino acids: CASSLTASSRANTGELFF. The CDR3, as DNA: TGTGCCAGCAGCTTAACGGCTAGCTCCCGCGCGAACACCGGGGAGCTGTTTTTT.